This paragraph covers one TCR beta chain sequence. This receptor's antigen is unknown. Within one base of it there is no much larger clone, and no base qualities were kept. TCRbeta rearrangements were sequenced from genomic DNA using the immunoSEQ assay at survey resolution. As for the authors' bioinformatics: In the TCR sequencing data, the lowest productive clonotype frequency that could be detected was 2.59 x 10-5. Only productive TCRbeta rearrangements, defined as complete and in-frame sequences, were included in the analyses. Sample clonality was computed as Simpson clonality in the immunoSEQ Analyzer version 3.0. Based on frequency, clones were grouped as very rare, small, medium, large (1-20%) or hyperexpanded (>20%). Generation probabilities were estimated with OLGA 1.2.3, V-gene circos plots were generated with VDJtools, specificities were searched for in VDJdb, and CDR3 motifs were identified with GLIPH. The immuneACCESS repertoire file appears here via TCRdb, limited to in-frame rearrangements. These files lack a portion of the clones; in checked studies, under half of the deficit traces to unresolved V genes, and the cause of the others is not known. The DNA was the basis for D and trimming; V, J and clone size are from that table. The sample includes about 31,000 clones, with 85% to 90% observed a single time. The top ten hold around 0.41% of the sample.

Buffy coats from around 37 blood donors, supplied by the Finnish Red Cross blood service, were used as healthy controls. All TCR-sequenced material derived from peripheral blood: patient blood samples and healthy donor buffy coats. Peripheral blood mononuclear cells were isolated by Ficoll-Hypaque gradient centrifugation. CD4+ cells were magnetically purified from the buffy coats of healthy controls. The Gentra Puregene Cell and Tissue kit was used for genomic DNA extraction, and quantification was performed on a Qubit 2.0 fluorometer. These data originate in a study of STAT5B mutations in CD4+ large granular lymphocyte leukemia (dated by TCRdb to between 2021 and 2024). General notes on the study: Among the healthy controls, the CDR3 'QG' motif was associated with a particular HLA allele. The study compared the TCRbeta repertoires of patients with CD4+ T-cell large granular lymphocyte leukemia against the TCRbeta repertoires of healthy blood donors. Flow cytometry on FACSCanto II or FACSVerse showed that the purified fractions were more than 95% pure among lymphocytes.

The germline ends are 18 bases apart after V is trimmed by 5 bases and J by 5 bases. The CDR3 starts with the cysteine, ends with the phenylalanine, and has 15 residues. The DNA shown is the 45-base CDR3, in frame from base 1. Reading the germline V gene gives CDR1 SGHTA and CDR2 FQGNSA. The paper's findings and limits, for the study overall: Main leukemic clonotypes were private to each patient, although under 30% appeared at low frequency in other patients' non-leukemic repertoires. TRBV06-family usage was enriched among the top patient clones (8/27) compared with healthy controls (2/35). CD4-sorted patient repertoires appeared more clonal than healthy CD4+ repertoires, and this difference persisted after removing the putative leukemic clones. The data were not HLA-matched, and the higher clonality in CD4+ T-LGLL than in CD8+ T-LGLL could be due to the relatively small sample size.

Here the chain combines TRBV7-2 and TRBJ2-5; TRBD2 is a weak D gene call, 6 bases matching. This clonotype was sampled from a human donor in good health. The specimen sequenced was CD4+ T cells from blood buffy coats. The encoded CDR3 is CASSPRGGWMETQYF. The DNA is TGTGCCAGCAGCCCACGGGGAGGATGGATGGAGACCCAGTACTTC.